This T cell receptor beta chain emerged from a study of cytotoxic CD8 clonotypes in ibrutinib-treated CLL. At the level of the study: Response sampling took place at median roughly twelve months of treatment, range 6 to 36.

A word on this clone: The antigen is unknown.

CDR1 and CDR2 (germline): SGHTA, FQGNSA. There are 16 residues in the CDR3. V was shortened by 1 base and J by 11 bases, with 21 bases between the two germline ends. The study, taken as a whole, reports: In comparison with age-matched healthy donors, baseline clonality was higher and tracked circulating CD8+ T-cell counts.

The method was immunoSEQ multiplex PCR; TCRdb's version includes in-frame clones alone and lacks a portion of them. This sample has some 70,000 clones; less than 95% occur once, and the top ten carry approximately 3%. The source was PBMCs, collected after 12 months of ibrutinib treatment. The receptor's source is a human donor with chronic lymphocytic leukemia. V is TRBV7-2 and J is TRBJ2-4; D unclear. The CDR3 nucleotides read TGTGCCAGCAGCTTAGAGGCAACTTCTACAGTTTATTTTCAGTACTTC. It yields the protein CASSLEATSTVYFQYF.